The rows below give T cell receptor beta chains drawn from one sample of a study of metastatic and nonmetastatic thyroid tumors. TCRdb re-called clones via MiXCR from the PCR reads. The data show about 92,000 clones, 15% seen once. Sequencing used blood. Source of these receptors: a female donor with papillary thyroid cancer or a benign thyroid nodule (not recorded which). Some clones in this sample may be carry-over from other donors' samples. The CDR3 runs from the conserved cysteine through the conserved F or W. The order of the fields is D gene, J gene, V gene, clone size, CDR3 protein, CDR3 DNA. D genes are given only for firm matches. Size is omitted from some rows. Given values are once, few, many or a class for expanded clones.

TRBD2 | TRBJ2-3 | TRBV13 | many | CASSSRTSGGRDTQYF | TGTGCCAGCAGCTCCCGGACTAGCGGGGGACGGGATACGCAGTATTTT
TRBD1 | TRBJ1-1 | TRBV13 | many | CASSGGGTEAFF | TGTGCCAGCTCAGGGGGAGGGACTGAAGCTTTCTTT
TRBD2 | TRBJ2-1 | TRBV2 | many | CASGGGLENEQFF | TGTGCCAGCGGGGGGGGACTGGAGAATGAGCAGTTCTTC
TRBD1 | TRBJ1-2 | TRBV7-2 | many | CASSLGQGSGGYTF | TGTGCCAGCAGCCTTGGACAGGGTTCGGGTGGCTACACCTTC
. | TRBJ1-2 | TRBV19 | many | CASTEGYGYTF | TGTGCCAGTACCGAGGGCTATGGCTACACCTTC
. | TRBJ1-3 | TRBV4-1 | many | CASSQVSGRPAGNTIYF | TGCGCCAGCAGCCAAGTTAGCGGGAGACCGGCTGGAAACACCATATATTTT
. | TRBJ2-2 | TRBV28 | many | CASLSGAGELFF | TGTGCCAGCCTCTCAGGCGCCGGGGAGCTGTTTTTT
. | TRBJ2-3 | TRBV5-6 | few | CASSRGSTDTQYF | TGTGCCAGCAGCAGGGGAAGCACAGATACGCAGTATTTT
. | TRBJ1-1 | TRBV19 | many | CASSISPGTEAFF | TGTGCCAGTAGTATTTCCCCGGGCACTGAAGCTTTCTTT
. | TRBJ1-5 | TRBV27 | few | CASSSEHAGNQPQHF | TGTGCCAGCAGCAGCGAACATGCGGGCAATCAGCCCCAGCATTTT
. | TRBJ2-7 | TRBV7-2 | many | CASSLSPDGYYEQYF | TGTGCCAGCAGCTTATCTCCGGACGGATACTACGAGCAGTACTTC
. | TRBJ2-7 | TRBV18 | many | CASSPTGQGSYEQYF | TGTGCCAGCTCACCGACAGGCCAGGGCTCCTACGAGCAGTACTTC
TRBD2 | TRBJ2-3 | TRBV20-1 | . | CSAVSGAGTDTQYF | TGCAGTGCCGTCAGCGGGGCGGGCACAGATACGCAGTATTTT
. | TRBJ1-6 | TRBV15 | many | CATSSRGTLYSPLHF | TGTGCCACCAGTAGCCGGGGAACCCTCTATTCACCCCTCCACTTT
TRBD1 | TRBJ1-1 | TRBV5-1 | . | CASSQGGDRGRTGTEAFF | TGCGCCAGCAGCCAGGGTGGGGACAGGGGGCGAACGGGGACTGAAGCTTTCTTT
. | TRBJ1-6 | TRBV2 | many | CASTGQLNSPLHF | TGTGCCAGCACTGGACAGTTAAATTCACCCCTCCACTTT
. | TRBJ1-2 | TRBV30 | once | CAWGEGSHGYTF | TGTGCCTGGGGAGAAGGGTCACATGGCTACACCTTC
. | TRBJ2-3 | TRBV11-2 | many | CASSLERLRGDTQYF | TGTGCCAGCAGCTTAGAGCGACTTAGGGGGGATACGCAGTATTTT
TRBD1 | TRBJ1-2 | TRBV5-1 | many | CASSGGQGANYGYTF | TGCGCCAGCAGCGGGGGACAGGGGGCGAACTATGGCTACACCTTC
. | TRBJ1-2 | TRBV11-2 | . | CASSLWAGGANYGYTF | TGTGCCAGCAGCTTATGGGCCGGGGGCGCGAACTATGGCTACACCTTC
TRBD2 | TRBJ2-5 | TRBV20-1 | many | CSAHPPLAGLRETQYF | TGCAGTGCTCACCCGCCCCTAGCGGGGTTGCGGGAGACCCAGTACTTC
. | TRBJ1-3 | TRBV9 | many | CASSPSDNTIYF | TGTGCCAGCAGCCCGTCGGACAACACCATATATTTT
TRBD1 | TRBJ1-1 | TRBV11-2 | many | CASSSTGGFQFTEAFF | TGTGCCAGCAGCTCGACAGGGGGGTTCCAGTTCACTGAAGCTTTCTTT
. | TRBJ2-2 | TRBV30 | many | CAWSVSVNTGELFF | TGTGCCTGGAGTGTATCGGTGAACACCGGGGAGCTGTTTTTT
. | TRBJ2-7 | TRBV7-2 | many | CASSLNEVRSYEQYF | TGTGCCAGCAGCTTAAATGAGGTCAGATCCTACGAGCAGTACTTC
TRBD1 | TRBJ2-1 | TRBV12-3/TRBV12-4 | many | CASEVPGQGHEQFF | TGTGCCAGCGAAGTCCCGGGACAGGGGCATGAGCAGTTCTTC
. | TRBJ2-2 | TRBV5-1 | many | CASYYLSRGAGELFF | TGCGCCAGCTATTACCTAAGCAGGGGCGCCGGGGAGCTGTTTTTT
TRBD1 | TRBJ2-7 | TRBV11-2 | once | CASLRDRCVREQYF | TGTGCCAGCCTGCGGGACAGGTGTGTGAGGGAGCAGTACTTC
. | TRBJ2-1 | TRBV18 | many | CASSPPFYNNEQFF | TGTGCCAGCTCACCACCGTTCTATAACAATGAGCAGTTCTTC
TRBD2 | TRBJ2-5 | TRBV7-9 | . | CASSPGLACGSQETQYF | TGTGCCAGCAGCCCAGGACTAGCGTGTGGCTCCCAAGAGACCCAGTACTTC
TRBD2 | TRBJ2-1 | TRBV5-1 | many | CASSLVLANEQFF | TGCGCCAGCAGCCTAGTACTAGCGAATGAGCAGTTCTTC
. | TRBJ1-1 | TRBV12-3/TRBV12-4 | many | CASRSLPRGTEAFF | TGTGCCAGCAGGAGTCTTCCCCGAGGTACTGAAGCTTTCTTT
TRBD2 | TRBJ2-7 | TRBV19 | many | CASSMGSGVTYEQYF | TGTGCCAGTAGTATGGGTAGCGGGGTAACCTACGAGCAGTACTTC
TRBD1 | TRBJ2-7 | TRBV28 | . | CASSTRDSYYEQYF | TGTGCCAGCAGTACCCGGGACAGTTACTACGAGCAGTACTTC
. | TRBJ1-1 | TRBV15 | many | CATSRDRGGEAFF | TGTGCCACCAGCAGAGATCGGGGAGGGGAAGCTTTCTTT
. | TRBJ2-5 | TRBV7-3 | many | CASSLGQIQETQYF | TGTGCCAGCAGCCTTGGACAGATTCAAGAGACCCAGTACTTC
TRBD2 | TRBJ2-3 | TRBV20-1 | many | CSARDPRVGGGDTQYF | TGCAGTGCTAGAGATCCGAGGGTCGGGGGGGGAGATACGCAGTATTTT
. | TRBJ2-7 | TRBV6-4 | many | CASSVSTEGSYEQYF | TGTGCCAGCAGTGTCTCGACGGAGGGCTCCTACGAGCAGTACTTC
TRBD1 | TRBJ1-6 | TRBV27 | many | CASSNRGLLSPLHF | TGTGCCAGCAGTAACAGGGGTCTTCTTTCACCCCTCCACTTT
. | TRBJ1-2 | TRBV6-7 | many | CASSSRQTNYGYTF | TGTGCCAGCAGTTCCCGGCAAACTAACTATGGCTACACCTTC
TRBD2 | TRBJ2-4 | TRBV6-1 | many | CASSSPGGGRAKNIQYF | TGTGCCAGCAGTAGTCCCGGGGGGGGGCGAGCCAAAAACATTCAGTACTTC